This T cell receptor (beta chain) was recovered during a study of blood T cell repertoires in COVID-19. About the research overall: Both acute and convalescent COVID-19 samples were obtained from the United States, Italy and Spain. Nucleic acid was either cDNA or gDNA, and it came from T cells, B-cell-depleted T cells, or PBMCs.

Under the authors' procedure: By means of reference gene primer amplification, nucleated cell counts were estimated. The data were produced by immunoSEQ multiplex PCR, yet TCRdb's version contains in-frame clones alone and is incomplete. V and J calls plus clone size are reproduced from that table; the DNA served to infer D and trimming. The table shows fewer than 300,000 clones, with around 79% occurring only once. The germline gives CDR1 LGHDT, CDR2 YNNKEL (reference sequence). Trimming took 2 bases from V and 0 from J, leaving 10 bases between them. The CDR3 runs to 16 residues. Input material: peripheral blood. The TCR originated in a woman older than 75 with acute or convalescent COVID-19. The rearrangement uses TRBV3-1 (or the pseudogene TRBV3-2) and TRBJ2-2; TRBD2 is a possible D gene (6 bases). This CDR3 is CASSQPSGANTGELFF. The CDR3 nucleotides read TGTGCCAGCAGCCAACCGTCGGGAGCGAACACCGGGGAGCTGTTTTTT.